Sequencing of this TCR beta chain was carried out in a study of T cell repertoires in cytomegalovirus infection. For the study at large: It was the public TCR beta signatures that indicated both CMV infection and matching HLA type. Study findings and constraints: CMV-specific HLA-C-restricted TCR beta clonotypes dominated the ex vivo response. Adding up the frequency of public TCR beta families identified people who carried CMV plus the relevant HLA.

One entry per CDR3 protein, called by TCRdb with MiXCR from the reads. This table holds roughly 720,000 distinct CDR3 sequences, approximately 34% found once. CDR1 LGHDT and CDR2 YNNKEL come from the germline V gene (reference sequence). This CDR3 comprises 15 residues. The V gene end was trimmed by 4 bases and the J gene end by 4 bases; junction bases not matched to a gene: 7. With respect to this clonotype: Its target is unknown.

Material for sequencing was PBMCs. The TCR was taken from a human donor in good health (CMV status not recorded). Some clones in this sample may be carry-over from other donors' samples. The genes are TRBV3-1 and TRBJ2-5; 9 bases are shared with TRBD1. CDR3 sequence reads: CASSLGTGRRETQYF. DNA of the CDR3: TGTGCCAGCAGCCTTGGGACAGGGCGGAGAGAGACCCAGTACTTC.